The clone carrying this T cell receptor (beta chain) appeared a few times. Its antigen is unknown. The ends lost 4 bases at V and 3 bases at J; junction bases unmatched: 7. This CDR3 is built from 14 residues. Germline assignment: CDR1 DFQATT and CDR2 SNEGSKA (reference sequence). The data derive from a study of T cells in Graves' hyperthyroidism and ophthalmopathy. Template material for amplifying TCR beta CDR3 regions consisted of RNA transcripts. The HTBI primer set served for first-round RT-PCR of the TCR CDR3. In TCRdb, the multiplex PCR reads were re-called with MiXCR into one record per CDR3 protein. The table lists more than 350,000 distinct CDR3 sequences, 13% to 15% of them singletons, with roughly a fifth in the top ten. Study observations and caveats: Ophthalmopathy and stable hyperthyroidism were told apart by a 13 V-J model.

This TCR came from a woman aged 55-75 years with Graves' ophthalmopathy. The sequenced sample was blood. The genes are TRBV20-1 and TRBJ1-1; the match to TRBD1 covers 8 bases. CDR3 amino acids: CSATLGQVDTEAFF. The CDR3 DNA reads TGCAGTGCTACCTTGGGACAGGTGGACACTGAAGCTTTCTTT.